The rows below give T cell receptor beta chains drawn from one sample of a study of T cells in Graves' hyperthyroidism and ophthalmopathy. Via MiXCR, TCRdb re-called the multiplex PCR reads, giving one row per CDR3 protein. The sample lists some 740,000 distinct CDR3 sequences, around 15% occurring once. Sequenced input: blood. The receptor source for this set is a woman aged 18-29 years with Graves' hyperthyroidism. Each CDR3 is given with its conserved first and last residue. A D gene is named only where the DNA matches it firmly. Size is stated for part of the rows, as once, few or many counts, or as a class when the clone is expanded.

j_gene: TRBJ2-7; d_gene: .; v_gene: TRBV20-1; abundance: few; CDR3nt: TGCAGTGCGGACCCGCAAGCTGGCAGCGGCGAGCAGTACTTC; CDR3aa: CSADPQAGSGEQYF
j_gene: TRBJ2-1; d_gene: TRBD2; v_gene: TRBV5-1; abundance: few; CDR3nt: TGCGCCAGCAGCTGGGGACGGGGACTAACTGCCAATGAGCAGTTCTTC; CDR3aa: CASSWGRGLTANEQFF
j_gene: TRBJ2-5; d_gene: TRBD2; v_gene: TRBV20-1; abundance: few; CDR3nt: TGCAGTGCTACTGGACTAGCGGGACATTTAGGAGAGACCCAGTACTTC; CDR3aa: CSATGLAGHLGETQYF
j_gene: TRBJ1-2; d_gene: .; v_gene: TRBV30; abundance: many; CDR3nt: TGTGCCTGGAGTCCTGGACGGCCTTTGGGTGGCTACACCTTC; CDR3aa: CAWSPGRPLGGYTF
j_gene: TRBJ2-3; d_gene: TRBD2; v_gene: TRBV7-9; abundance: many; CDR3nt: TGTGCCAGCAGCTTAGCGTCTAGCGGGAGCCCTGGCACAGATACGCAGTATTTT; CDR3aa: CASSLASSGSPGTDTQYF
j_gene: TRBJ2-2; d_gene: .; v_gene: TRBV6-1; abundance: .; CDR3nt: TGTGCCAGCAGCCTCCCCTTGGGAGTGGGAGACGGGGAGCTGTTTTTT; CDR3aa: CASSLPLGVGDGELFF
j_gene: TRBJ2-1; d_gene: TRBD2; v_gene: TRBV11-3; abundance: many; CDR3nt: TGTGCCAGCAGCTCATGGGCTAGCGGGAAGGATGAGCAGTTCTTC; CDR3aa: CASSSWASGKDEQFF
j_gene: TRBJ2-3; d_gene: .; v_gene: TRBV7-2; abundance: .; CDR3nt: TGTGCCAGCAGCCGGGGGCTGTATGTGAGCGGACTCACAGATACGCAGTATTTT; CDR3aa: CASSRGLYVSGLTDTQYF
j_gene: TRBJ2-7; d_gene: .; v_gene: TRBV2; abundance: .; CDR3nt: TGTGCCAGCAGTGATCTGTTGGGGTACGAGCAGTACTTC; CDR3aa: CASSDLLGYEQYF
j_gene: TRBJ1-2; d_gene: .; v_gene: TRBV7-9; abundance: .; CDR3nt: TGTGCCAGCAGCTTTGGACCGCTCCTCTATGGCTACACCTTC; CDR3aa: CASSFGPLLYGYTF
j_gene: TRBJ2-1; d_gene: .; v_gene: TRBV5-1; abundance: few; CDR3nt: TGCGCCAGCAGCTTGGTCACGGGGGGCGGGAATGAGCAGTTCTTC; CDR3aa: CASSLVTGGGNEQFF
j_gene: TRBJ2-2; d_gene: .; v_gene: TRBV4-2; abundance: .; CDR3nt: TGTGCCAACAGCCAAGATGCTAGTGGCACCGGGGAGCTGTTTTTT; CDR3aa: CANSQDASGTGELFF
j_gene: TRBJ1-2; d_gene: TRBD1; v_gene: TRBV24-1; abundance: many; CDR3nt: TGTGCCACCAGTGATTCGGTCCGGGACAGACCCAGGGGGAACTATGGCTACACCTTC; CDR3aa: CATSDSVRDRPRGNYGYTF
j_gene: TRBJ2-7; d_gene: .; v_gene: TRBV28; abundance: many; CDR3nt: TGTGCCAGCAGTTTAGGGTTCCGAGGGATGAACGAGCAGTACTTC; CDR3aa: CASSLGFRGMNEQYF
j_gene: TRBJ2-2; d_gene: .; v_gene: TRBV18; abundance: many; CDR3nt: TGTGCCAGCTCACGTGAGGCGAACACCGGGGAGCTGTTTTTT; CDR3aa: CASSREANTGELFF
j_gene: TRBJ1-5; d_gene: .; v_gene: TRBV30; abundance: many; CDR3nt: TGTGCCTGGTGGGTTCTTCCGGGGGAACATCAGCCCCAGCATTTT; CDR3aa: CAWWVLPGEHQPQHF
j_gene: TRBJ1-6; d_gene: .; v_gene: TRBV30; abundance: many; CDR3nt: TGTGCCTGGAATCGGCAGGGGAATTCACCCCTCCACTTT; CDR3aa: CAWNRQGNSPLHF
j_gene: TRBJ2-7; d_gene: .; v_gene: TRBV7-9; abundance: .; CDR3nt: TGTGCCAGCAGCTTAGGACTAGTCAGCGAGCAGTACTTC; CDR3aa: CASSLGLVSEQYF
j_gene: TRBJ1-1; d_gene: .; v_gene: TRBV12-3/TRBV12-4; abundance: many; CDR3nt: TGTGCCAGCATTCCTAGTAGTCAGAACACTGAAGCTTTCTTT; CDR3aa: CASIPSSQNTEAFF
j_gene: TRBJ2-7; d_gene: .; v_gene: TRBV7-8; abundance: many; CDR3nt: TGTGCCAGCAGCTTCAGGATCTCCTACGAGCAGTACTTC; CDR3aa: CASSFRISYEQYF
j_gene: TRBJ1-5; d_gene: .; v_gene: TRBV20-1; abundance: few; CDR3nt: TGCAGTGTGGGAAAGTGGGGTAATAGCAATCAGCCCCAGCATTTT; CDR3aa: CSVGKWGNSNQPQHF
j_gene: TRBJ2-1; d_gene: .; v_gene: TRBV12-3/TRBV12-4; abundance: few; CDR3nt: TGTGCCAGCAGTTTAGTTCCAGCCACCAATGAGCAGTTCTTC; CDR3aa: CASSLVPATNEQFF
j_gene: TRBJ1-2; d_gene: .; v_gene: TRBV11-3; abundance: many; CDR3nt: TGTGCCAGCAGCCCCCGTGGTGAAGGCTATGGCTACACCTTC; CDR3aa: CASSPRGEGYGYTF
j_gene: TRBJ2-1; d_gene: TRBD2; v_gene: TRBV2; abundance: many; CDR3nt: TGTGCCAGCAGTGCAAATCCGGGACTAGCGGGGGCACAGTTCTTC; CDR3aa: CASSANPGLAGAQFF
j_gene: TRBJ2-3; d_gene: .; v_gene: TRBV2; abundance: many; CDR3nt: TGTGCCAGCATGGGACACTTCGGTAGCACAGATACGCAGTATTTT; CDR3aa: CASMGHFGSTDTQYF
j_gene: TRBJ1-5; d_gene: .; v_gene: TRBV3-1; abundance: many; CDR3nt: TGTGCCAGCAGCCAAGACGGGGGGGATCACCAGCCCCAGCATTTT; CDR3aa: CASSQDGGDHQPQHF
j_gene: TRBJ2-3; d_gene: .; v_gene: TRBV30; abundance: few; CDR3nt: TGTGCCTGGAGTTTCCGGACAAGCTCTTGGGATACGCAGTATTTT; CDR3aa: CAWSFRTSSWDTQYF
j_gene: TRBJ2-1; d_gene: TRBD2; v_gene: TRBV29-1; abundance: few; CDR3nt: TGCAGCGTTCTCTCCGCTAGGGGAGGGTCCTACAATGAGCAGTTCTTC; CDR3aa: CSVLSARGGSYNEQFF
j_gene: TRBJ1-1; d_gene: .; v_gene: TRBV30; abundance: many; CDR3nt: TGTGCCTGGAGGGTCCGACCGAACACTGAAGCTTTCTTT; CDR3aa: CAWRVRPNTEAFF
j_gene: TRBJ2-2; d_gene: TRBD2; v_gene: TRBV6-1; abundance: .; CDR3nt: TGTGCCAGCAGTGAGAGACTAGCGGGAGGGGTCGGGGAGCTGTTTTTT; CDR3aa: CASSERLAGGVGELFF
j_gene: TRBJ1-2; d_gene: TRBD1; v_gene: TRBV2; abundance: .; CDR3nt: TGTGCCAGCAGATACGGACAGGGGGAGAACTATGGCTACACCTTC; CDR3aa: CASRYGQGENYGYTF
j_gene: TRBJ2-5; d_gene: TRBD2; v_gene: TRBV7-8; abundance: many; CDR3nt: TGTGCCAGCGGACTTATAGCGGGAGAGGATTGGGAGACCCAGTACTTC; CDR3aa: CASGLIAGEDWETQYF
j_gene: TRBJ2-3; d_gene: .; v_gene: TRBV11-3; abundance: many; CDR3nt: TGTGCCAGCAGCTTGGGGCAGCGGCTCACAGATACGCAGTATTTT; CDR3aa: CASSLGQRLTDTQYF
j_gene: TRBJ2-7; d_gene: .; v_gene: TRBV2; abundance: many; CDR3nt: TGTGCCAGCATCGAGGGGGCAGCGGGTTACGAGCAGTACTTC; CDR3aa: CASIEGAAGYEQYF
j_gene: TRBJ2-7; d_gene: TRBD2; v_gene: TRBV5-1; abundance: many; CDR3nt: TGCGCCAGCACTAGCGGGGATAGCTCCTACGAGCAGTACTTC; CDR3aa: CASTSGDSSYEQYF
j_gene: TRBJ2-3; d_gene: .; v_gene: TRBV12-3/TRBV12-4; abundance: many; CDR3nt: TGTGCCAGCAGTGACCCGAGGACTAGGGGGGATACGCAGTATTTT; CDR3aa: CASSDPRTRGDTQYF